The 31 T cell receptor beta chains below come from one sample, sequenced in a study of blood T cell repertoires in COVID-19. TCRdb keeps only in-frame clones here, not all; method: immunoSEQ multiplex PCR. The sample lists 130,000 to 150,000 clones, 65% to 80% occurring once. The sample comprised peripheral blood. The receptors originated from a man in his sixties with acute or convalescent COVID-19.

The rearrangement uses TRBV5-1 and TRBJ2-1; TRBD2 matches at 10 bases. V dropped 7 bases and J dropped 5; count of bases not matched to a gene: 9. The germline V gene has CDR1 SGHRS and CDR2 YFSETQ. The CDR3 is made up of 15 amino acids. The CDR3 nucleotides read TGCGCCAGCGTGGCTAGCGGGAGAGGAGACAATGAGCAGTTCTTC. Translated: CASVASGRGDNEQFF.

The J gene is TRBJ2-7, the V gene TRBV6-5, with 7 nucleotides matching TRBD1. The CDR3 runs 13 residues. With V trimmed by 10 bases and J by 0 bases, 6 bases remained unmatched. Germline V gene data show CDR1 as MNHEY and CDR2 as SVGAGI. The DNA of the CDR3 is TGTGCCACCTGGGACAGAAGCTCCTACGAGCAGTACTTC. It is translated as CATWDRSSYEQYF.

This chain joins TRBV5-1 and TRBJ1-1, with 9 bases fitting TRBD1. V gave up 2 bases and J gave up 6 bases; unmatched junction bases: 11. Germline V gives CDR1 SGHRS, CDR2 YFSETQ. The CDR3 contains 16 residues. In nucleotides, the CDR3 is TGCGCCAGCAGCTTCTACCTGACAGGGGGAACCGCTGAAGCTTTCTTT. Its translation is CASSFYLTGGTAEAFF.

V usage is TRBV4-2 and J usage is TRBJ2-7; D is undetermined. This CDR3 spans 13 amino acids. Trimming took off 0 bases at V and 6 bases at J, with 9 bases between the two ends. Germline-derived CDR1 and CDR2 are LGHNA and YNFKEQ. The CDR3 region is CASSQDRALEQYF. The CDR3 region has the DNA TGTGCCAGCAGCCAAGATAGAGCCCTCGAGCAGTACTTC.

CDR3: CASSFFGNQPQHF. CDR3 nucleotides: TGTGCCAGCAGTTTCTTCGGCAATCAGCCCCAGCATTTT. The rearrangement uses TRBV12-3 or TRBV12-4 and TRBJ1-5; D not certain. The CDR3 consists of 13 residues. The V end lost 3 bases, the J end lost 2 bases, and 5 bases lay between the germline ends.

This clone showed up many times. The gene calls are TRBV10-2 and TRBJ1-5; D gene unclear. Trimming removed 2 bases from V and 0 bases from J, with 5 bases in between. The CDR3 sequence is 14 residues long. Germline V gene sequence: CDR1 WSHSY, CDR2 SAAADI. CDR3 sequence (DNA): TGCGCCAGCAGTGAGGGCGGTAGCAATCAGCCCCAGCATTTT. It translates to CASSEGGSNQPQHF.

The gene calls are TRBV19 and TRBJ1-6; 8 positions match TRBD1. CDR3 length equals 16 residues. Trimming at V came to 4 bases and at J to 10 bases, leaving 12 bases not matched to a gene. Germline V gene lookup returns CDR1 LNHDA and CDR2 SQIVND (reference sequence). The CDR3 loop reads CASSTGQGSFGSPLHF. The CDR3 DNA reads TGTGCCAGTAGTACCGGACAGGGAAGTTTTGGGTCACCCCTCCACTTT. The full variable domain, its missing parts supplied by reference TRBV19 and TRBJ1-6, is DGGITQSPKYLFRKEGQNVTLSCEQNLNHDAMYWYRQDPGQGLRLIYYSQIVNDFQKGDIAEGYSVSREKKESFPLTVTSAQKNPTAFYLCASSTGQGSFGSPLHFGNGTRLTVT.

CDR3 bases: TGCGCCAGCAGCCAAGCGGGCAAAAACATTCAGTACTTC. Its protein is CASSQAGKNIQYF. The chain recombines TRBV4-1 with TRBJ2-4; D is undetermined. This CDR3 is 13 amino acids long. Germline V gives CDR1 MGHRA, CDR2 YSYEKL. Trimming left V 1 base short and J 3 bases short, with 4 bases between.

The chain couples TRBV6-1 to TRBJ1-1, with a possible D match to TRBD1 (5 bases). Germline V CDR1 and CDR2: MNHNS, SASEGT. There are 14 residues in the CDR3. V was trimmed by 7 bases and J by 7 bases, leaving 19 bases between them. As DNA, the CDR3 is TGTGCCAGCATCCCTACGTCGGGGGGTGGTGAAGCTTTCTTT. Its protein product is CASIPTSGGGEAFF.

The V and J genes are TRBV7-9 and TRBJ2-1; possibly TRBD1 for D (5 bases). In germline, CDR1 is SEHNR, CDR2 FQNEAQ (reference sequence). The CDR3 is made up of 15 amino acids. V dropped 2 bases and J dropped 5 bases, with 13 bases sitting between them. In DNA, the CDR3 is TGTGCCAGCAGCTTACCCCCACTGGGGCACAATGAGCAGTTCTTC. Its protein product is CASSLPPLGHNEQFF.

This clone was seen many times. CDR3 in DNA: TGTGCCACGCAGGATAGCGGGAGCTCCTACAATGAGCAGTTCTTC. Protein: CATQDSGSSYNEQFF. The gene calls are TRBV3-1 (or the pseudogene TRBV3-2) and TRBJ2-1; TRBD2 aligns across 9 bases. The CDR3 loop spans 15 amino acids. J gave up 0 bases and V 10 bases, and 7 bases lay outside the gene matches. Per the germline V gene, CDR1 is LGHDT and CDR2 is YNNKEL (reference sequence).

This CDR3 reads CASSEPASGPDTQYF. The CDR3 coding sequence is TGTGCCAGCAGTGAACCGGCTAGCGGGCCGGATACGCAGTATTTT. The chain is built from TRBV2 and TRBJ2-3, with 8 bases identical to TRBD2. V lost 2 bases to trimming and J lost 6 bases; unmatched junction nucleotides: 7. The germline gives CDR1 SNHLY, CDR2 FYNNEI. CDR3 length: 15 amino acids.

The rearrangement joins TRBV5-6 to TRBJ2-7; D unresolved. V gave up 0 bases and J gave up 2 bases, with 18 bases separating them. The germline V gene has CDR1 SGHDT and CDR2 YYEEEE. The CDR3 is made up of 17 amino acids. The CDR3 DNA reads TGTGCCAGCAGCTTGGCCCCTCGGAGCGACCAGCCCTACGAGCAGTACTTC. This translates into CASSLAPRSDQPYEQYF.

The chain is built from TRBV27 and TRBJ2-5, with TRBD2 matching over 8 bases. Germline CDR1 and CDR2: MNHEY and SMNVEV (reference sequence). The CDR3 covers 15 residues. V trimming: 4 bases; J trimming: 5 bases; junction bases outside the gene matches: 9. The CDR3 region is CASSYGGAIGETQYF. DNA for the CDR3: TGTGCCAGCAGTTACGGGGGGGCGATTGGGGAGACCCAGTACTTC.

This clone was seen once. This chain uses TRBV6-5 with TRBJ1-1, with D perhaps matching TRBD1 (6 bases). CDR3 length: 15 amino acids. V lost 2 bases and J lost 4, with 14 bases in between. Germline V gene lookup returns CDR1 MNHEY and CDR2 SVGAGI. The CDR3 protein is CASSYAQGRATEAFF. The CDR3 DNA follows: TGTGCCAGCAGTTACGCCCAGGGGAGAGCCACTGAAGCTTTCTTT.

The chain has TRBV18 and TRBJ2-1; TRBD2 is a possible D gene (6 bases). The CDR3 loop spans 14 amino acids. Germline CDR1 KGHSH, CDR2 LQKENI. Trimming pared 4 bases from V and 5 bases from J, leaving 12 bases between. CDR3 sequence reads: CASSRGNNNNEQFF. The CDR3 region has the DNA TGTGCCAGCTCACGCGGGAATAATAACAATGAGCAGTTCTTC.

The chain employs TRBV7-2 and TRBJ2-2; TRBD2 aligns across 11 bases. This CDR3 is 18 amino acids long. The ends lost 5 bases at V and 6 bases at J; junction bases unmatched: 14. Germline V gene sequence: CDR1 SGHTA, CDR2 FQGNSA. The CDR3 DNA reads TGTGCCAGCAGCCCCCCCCGGATAGCGGGAGGGGGGGCCGGGGAGCTGTTTTTT. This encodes CASSPPRIAGGGAGELFF.

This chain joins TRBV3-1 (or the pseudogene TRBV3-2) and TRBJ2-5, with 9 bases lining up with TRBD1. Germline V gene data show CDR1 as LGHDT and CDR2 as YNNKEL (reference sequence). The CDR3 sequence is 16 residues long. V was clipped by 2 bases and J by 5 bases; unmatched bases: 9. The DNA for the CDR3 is TGTGCCAGCAGCCAACAAGGGACAGGGATATTGGAGACCCAGTACTTC. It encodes CASSQQGTGILETQYF.

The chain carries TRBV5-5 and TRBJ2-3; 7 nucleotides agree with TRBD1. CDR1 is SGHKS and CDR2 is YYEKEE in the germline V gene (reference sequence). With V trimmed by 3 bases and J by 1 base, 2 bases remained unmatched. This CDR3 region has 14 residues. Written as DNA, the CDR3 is TGTGCCAGCAGCTCGGACAGGCGCACAGATACGCAGTATTTT. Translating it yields CASSSDRRTDTQYF.

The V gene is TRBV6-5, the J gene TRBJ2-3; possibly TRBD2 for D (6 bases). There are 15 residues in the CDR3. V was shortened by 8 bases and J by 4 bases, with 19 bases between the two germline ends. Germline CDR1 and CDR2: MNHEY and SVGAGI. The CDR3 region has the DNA TGTGCCAGCTGGGAGGCTAGCAATGCAGCAGATACGCAGTATTTT. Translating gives CASWEASNAADTQYF.

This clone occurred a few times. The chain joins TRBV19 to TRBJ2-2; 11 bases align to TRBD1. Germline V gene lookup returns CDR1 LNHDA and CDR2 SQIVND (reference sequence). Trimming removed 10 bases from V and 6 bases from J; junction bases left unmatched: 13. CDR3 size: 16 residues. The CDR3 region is CATRGQGGTFAGELFF. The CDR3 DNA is TGTGCCACCCGGGGACAGGGGGGTACATTTGCCGGGGAGCTGTTTTTT. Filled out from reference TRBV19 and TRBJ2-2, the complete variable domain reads DGGITQSPKYLFRKEGQNVTLSCEQNLNHDAMYWYRQDPGQGLRLIYYSQIVNDFQKGDIAEGYSVSREKKESFPLTVTSAQKNPTAFYLCATRGQGGTFAGELFFGEGSRLTVL.

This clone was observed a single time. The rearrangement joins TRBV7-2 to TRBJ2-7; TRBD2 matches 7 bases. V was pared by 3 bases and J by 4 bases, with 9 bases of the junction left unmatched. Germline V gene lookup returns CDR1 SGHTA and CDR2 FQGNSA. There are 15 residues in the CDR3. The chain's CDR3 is CASSFLAAEGYEQYF. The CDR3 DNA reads TGTGCCAGCAGCTTTCTAGCGGCCGAGGGATACGAGCAGTACTTC.

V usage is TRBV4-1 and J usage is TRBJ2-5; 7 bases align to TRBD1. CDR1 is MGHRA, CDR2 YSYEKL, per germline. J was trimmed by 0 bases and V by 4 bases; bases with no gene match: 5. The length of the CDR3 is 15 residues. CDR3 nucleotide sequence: TGCGCCAGCAGCCCCCGGACAGGAGACCAAGAGACCCAGTACTTC. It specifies CASSPRTGDQETQYF.

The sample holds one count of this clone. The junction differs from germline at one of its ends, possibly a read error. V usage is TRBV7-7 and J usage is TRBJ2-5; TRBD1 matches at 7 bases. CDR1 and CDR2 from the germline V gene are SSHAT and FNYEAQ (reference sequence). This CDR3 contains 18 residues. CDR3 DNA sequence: TGTGCTAGCAGCTTAGGGACAGTCCCGGGACGGAATCAAGAGACCCAGTACTTC. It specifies CASSLGTVPGRNQETQYF.

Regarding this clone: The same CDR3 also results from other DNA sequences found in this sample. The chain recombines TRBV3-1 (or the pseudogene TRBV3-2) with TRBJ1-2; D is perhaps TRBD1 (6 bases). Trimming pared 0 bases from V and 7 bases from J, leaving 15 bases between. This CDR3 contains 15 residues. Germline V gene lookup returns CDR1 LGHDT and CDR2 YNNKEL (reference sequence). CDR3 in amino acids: CASSQDSGGRSGYTF. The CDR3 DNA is TGTGCCAGCAGCCAAGATTCGGGGGGGCGGTCTGGCTACACCTTC.

The CDR3 sequence is CASSKIAGGAYEQYF. In DNA, the CDR3 is TGTGCCAGCAGCAAGATAGCGGGAGGGGCCTACGAGCAGTACTTC. The V gene is TRBV3-1 (or the pseudogene TRBV3-2), the J gene TRBJ2-7, with 11 bases identical to TRBD2. Germline V gene sequence: CDR1 LGHDT, CDR2 YNNKEL (reference sequence). This CDR3 region has 15 residues. The ends lost 5 bases at V and 2 bases at J; junction bases unmatched: 5.

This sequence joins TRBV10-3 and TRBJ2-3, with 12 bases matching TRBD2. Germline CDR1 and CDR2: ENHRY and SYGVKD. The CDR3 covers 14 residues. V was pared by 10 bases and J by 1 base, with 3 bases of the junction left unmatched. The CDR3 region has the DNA TGTGCCACCCGGACTAGCGGGGGCACAGATACGCAGTATTTT. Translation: CATRTSGGTDTQYF.

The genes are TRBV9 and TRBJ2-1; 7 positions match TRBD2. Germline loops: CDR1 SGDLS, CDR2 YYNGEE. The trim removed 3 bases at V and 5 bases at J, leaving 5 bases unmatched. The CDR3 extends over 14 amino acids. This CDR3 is CASSATSANNEQFF. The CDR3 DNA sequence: TGTGCCAGCAGCGCCACTAGCGCTAACAATGAGCAGTTCTTC.

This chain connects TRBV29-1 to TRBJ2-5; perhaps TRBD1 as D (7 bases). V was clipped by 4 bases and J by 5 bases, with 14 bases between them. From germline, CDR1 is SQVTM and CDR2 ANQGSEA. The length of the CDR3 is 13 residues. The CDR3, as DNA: TGCAGCGTTGTGGAGGGGGCAGGGGAGACCCAGTACTTC. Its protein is CSVVEGAGETQYF.

The CDR3 loop is CASEGLLYNEQFF. The CDR3 DNA reads as TGTGCCAGCGAGGGACTCCTATACAATGAGCAGTTCTTC. This chain links TRBV6-5 with TRBJ2-1; D might be TRBD2 (6 bases). V was shortened by 8 bases and J by 4 bases, with 12 bases between the two germline ends. This CDR3 contains 13 residues. The V gene's germline CDR1 is MNHEY and CDR2 SVGAGI.

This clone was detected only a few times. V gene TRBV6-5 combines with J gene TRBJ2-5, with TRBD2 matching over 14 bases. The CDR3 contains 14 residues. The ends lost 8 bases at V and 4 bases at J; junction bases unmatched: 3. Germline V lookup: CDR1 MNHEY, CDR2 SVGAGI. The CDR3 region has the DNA TGTGCCAGCGGACTAGCGGGAGGCAGAGAGACCCAGTACTTC. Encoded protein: CASGLAGGRETQYF.